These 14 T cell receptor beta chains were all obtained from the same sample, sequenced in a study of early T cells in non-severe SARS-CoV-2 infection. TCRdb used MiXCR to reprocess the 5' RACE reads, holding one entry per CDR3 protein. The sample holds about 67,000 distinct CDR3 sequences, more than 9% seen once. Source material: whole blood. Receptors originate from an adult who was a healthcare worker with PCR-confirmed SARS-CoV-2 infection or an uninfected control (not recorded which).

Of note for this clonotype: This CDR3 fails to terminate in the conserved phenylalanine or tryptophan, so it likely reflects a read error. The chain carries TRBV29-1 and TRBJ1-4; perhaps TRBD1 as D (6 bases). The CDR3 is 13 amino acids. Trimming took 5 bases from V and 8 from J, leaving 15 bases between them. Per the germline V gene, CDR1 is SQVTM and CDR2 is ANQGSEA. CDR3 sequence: CSVRWGAGEKLFL. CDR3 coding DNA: TGCAGCGTTCGGTGGGGGGCCGGGGAAAAACTGTTTCTT.

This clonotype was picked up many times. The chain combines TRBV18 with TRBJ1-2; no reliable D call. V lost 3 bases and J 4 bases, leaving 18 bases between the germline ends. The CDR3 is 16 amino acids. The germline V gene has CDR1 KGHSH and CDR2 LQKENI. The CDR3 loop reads CASSPGGSTNFYGYTF. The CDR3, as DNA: TGTGCCAGCTCACCCGGAGGCTCTACGAATTTCTATGGCTACACCTTC.

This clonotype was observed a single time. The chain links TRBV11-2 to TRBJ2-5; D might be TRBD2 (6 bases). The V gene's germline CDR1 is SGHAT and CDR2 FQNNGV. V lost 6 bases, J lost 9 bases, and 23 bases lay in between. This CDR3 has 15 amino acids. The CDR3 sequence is CASSFQPGAQRSQYF. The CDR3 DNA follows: TGTGCCAGCAGTTTTCAACCGGGAGCCCAGAGGTCCCAGTACTTC.

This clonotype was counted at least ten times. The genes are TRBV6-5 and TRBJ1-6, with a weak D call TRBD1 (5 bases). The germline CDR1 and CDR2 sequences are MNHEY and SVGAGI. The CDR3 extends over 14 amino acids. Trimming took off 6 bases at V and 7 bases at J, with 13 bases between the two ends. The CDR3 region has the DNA TGTGCCAGCAGGGTCAGGGAAGGAAATTCACCCCTCCACTTT. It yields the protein CASRVREGNSPLHF.

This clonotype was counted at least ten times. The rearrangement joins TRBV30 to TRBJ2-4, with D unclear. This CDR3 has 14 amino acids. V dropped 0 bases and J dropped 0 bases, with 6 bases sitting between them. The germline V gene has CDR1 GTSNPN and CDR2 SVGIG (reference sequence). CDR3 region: CAWSVGLAKNIQYF. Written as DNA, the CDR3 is TGTGCCTGGAGTGTCGGATTAGCCAAAAACATTCAGTACTTC.

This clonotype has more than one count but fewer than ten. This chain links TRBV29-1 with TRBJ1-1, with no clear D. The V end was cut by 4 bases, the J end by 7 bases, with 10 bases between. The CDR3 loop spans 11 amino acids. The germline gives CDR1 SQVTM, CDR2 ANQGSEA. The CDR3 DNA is TGCAGCGTTGTCGCCTCCTTTGAAGCTTTCTTT. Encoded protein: CSVVASFEAFF. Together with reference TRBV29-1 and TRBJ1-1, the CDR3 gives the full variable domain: SAVISQKPSRDICQRGTSLTIQCQVDSQVTMMFWYRQQPGQSLTLIATANQGSEATYESGFVIDKFPISRPNLTFSTLTVSNMSPEDSSIYLCSVVASFEAFFGQGTRLTVV.

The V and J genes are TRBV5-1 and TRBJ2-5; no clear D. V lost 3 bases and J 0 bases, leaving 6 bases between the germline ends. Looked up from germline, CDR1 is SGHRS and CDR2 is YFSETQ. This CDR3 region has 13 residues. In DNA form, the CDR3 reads TGCGCCAGCAGCTCGATATACCAAGAGACCCAGTACTTC. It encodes CASSSIYQETQYF. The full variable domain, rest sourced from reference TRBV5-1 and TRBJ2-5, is KAGVTQTPRYLIKTRGQQVTLSCSPISGHRSVSWYQQTPGQGLQFLFEYFSETQRNKGNFPGRFSGRQFSNSRSEMNVSTLELGDSALYLCASSSIYQETQYFGPGTRLLVL.

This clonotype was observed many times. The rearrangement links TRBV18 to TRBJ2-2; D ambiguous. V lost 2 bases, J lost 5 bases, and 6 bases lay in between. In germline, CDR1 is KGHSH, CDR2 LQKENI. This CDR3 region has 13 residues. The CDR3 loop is CASSPDLTGELFF. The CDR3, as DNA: TGTGCCAGCTCACCAGATCTAACCGGGGAGCTGTTTTTT.

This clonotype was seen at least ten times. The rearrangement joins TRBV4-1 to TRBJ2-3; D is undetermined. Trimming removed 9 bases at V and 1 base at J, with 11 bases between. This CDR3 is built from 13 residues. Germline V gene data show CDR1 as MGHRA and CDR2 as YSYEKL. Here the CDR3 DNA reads TGCGCCAGTTCTTCGTACCGCACAGATACGCAGTATTTT. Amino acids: CASSSYRTDTQYF.

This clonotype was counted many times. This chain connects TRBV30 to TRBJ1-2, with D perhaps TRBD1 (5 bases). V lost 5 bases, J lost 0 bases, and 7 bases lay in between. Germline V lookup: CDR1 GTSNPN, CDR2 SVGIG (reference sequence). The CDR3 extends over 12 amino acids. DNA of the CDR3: TGTGCCTGGGACAGCTCTAACTATGGCTACACCTTC. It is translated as CAWDSSNYGYTF.

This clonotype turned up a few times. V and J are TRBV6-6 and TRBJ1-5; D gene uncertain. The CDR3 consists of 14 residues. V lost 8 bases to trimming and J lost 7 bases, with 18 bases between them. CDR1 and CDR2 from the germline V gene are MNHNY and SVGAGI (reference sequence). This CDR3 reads CASSIYQPNQPQHF. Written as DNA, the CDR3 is TGTGCCAGCTCGATCTACCAACCGAACCAGCCCCAGCATTTT.

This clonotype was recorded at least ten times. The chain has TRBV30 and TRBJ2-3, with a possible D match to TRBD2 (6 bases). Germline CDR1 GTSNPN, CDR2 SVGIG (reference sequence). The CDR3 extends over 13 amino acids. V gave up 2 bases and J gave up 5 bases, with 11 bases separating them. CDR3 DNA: TGTGCCTGGAGTTTGTACGGGGGAGATACGCAGTATTTT. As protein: CAWSLYGGDTQYF.

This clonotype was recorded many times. CDR3: CASSYGGVGRSPLHF. CDR3 DNA: TGTGCCAGCAGTTACGGTGGGGTGGGGAGATCACCCCTCCACTTT. J is TRBJ1-6 and V is TRBV6-5; D not resolved. Germline values: CDR1 MNHEY, CDR2 SVGAGI. The V end lost 2 bases, the J end lost 10 bases, and 15 bases lay between the germline ends. The CDR3 totals 15 residues.

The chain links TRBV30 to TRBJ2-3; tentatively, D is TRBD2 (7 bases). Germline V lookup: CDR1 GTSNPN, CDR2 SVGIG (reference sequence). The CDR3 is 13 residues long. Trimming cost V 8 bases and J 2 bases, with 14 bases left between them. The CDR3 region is CALSGDNTDTQYF. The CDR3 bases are TGTGCCCTAAGCGGGGACAACACAGATACGCAGTATTTT.